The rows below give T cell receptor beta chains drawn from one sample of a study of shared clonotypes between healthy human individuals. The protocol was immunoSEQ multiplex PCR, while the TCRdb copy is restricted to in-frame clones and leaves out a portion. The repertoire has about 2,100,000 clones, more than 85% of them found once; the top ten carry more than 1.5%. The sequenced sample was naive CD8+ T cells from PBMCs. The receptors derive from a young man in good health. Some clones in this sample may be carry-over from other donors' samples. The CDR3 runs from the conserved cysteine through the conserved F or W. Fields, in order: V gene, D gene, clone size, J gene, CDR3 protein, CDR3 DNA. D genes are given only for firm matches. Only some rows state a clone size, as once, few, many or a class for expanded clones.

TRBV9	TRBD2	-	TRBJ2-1	CASSEGTSGEYNEQFF	TGTGCCAGCAGCGAAGGGACTAGCGGGGAATACAATGAGCAGTTCTTC
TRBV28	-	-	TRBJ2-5	CASRGVIAVSHLRQETQYF	TGTGCCAGCAGGGGGGTGATAGCGGTCAGTCATCTCCGGCAAGAGACCCAGTACTTC
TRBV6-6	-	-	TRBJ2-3	CASSAHWRDTQYF	TGTGCCAGCAGCGCCCACTGGCGAGATACGCAGTATTTT
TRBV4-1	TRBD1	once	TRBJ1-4	CASSQVGQGAREKLFF	TGCGCCAGCAGCCAAGTCGGTCAGGGGGCAAGGGAAAAACTGTTTTTT
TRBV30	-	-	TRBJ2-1	CAWSVRAGSSYNEQFF	TGTGCCTGGAGTGTACGGGCGGGAAGCTCCTACAATGAGCAGTTCTTC
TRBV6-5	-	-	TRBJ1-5	CASRTSWGNQPQHF	TGTGCCAGCAGGACCTCGTGGGGCAATCAGCCCCAGCATTTT
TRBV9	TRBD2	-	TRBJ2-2	CASGSGREDTGELFF	TGTGCCAGCGGCTCGGGGCGGGAGGACACCGGGGAGCTGTTTTTT
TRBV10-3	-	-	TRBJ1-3	CAIKEVRAEGRNTIYF	TGTGCCATCAAGGAGGTGAGGGCCGAGGGACGAAACACCATATATTTT
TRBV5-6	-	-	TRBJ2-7	CASSLARRDYEQYF	TGTGCCAGCAGCTTGGCGCGCAGGGACTACGAGCAGTACTTC
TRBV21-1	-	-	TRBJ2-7	CASSVRGESYEQYF	TGTGCCAGCAGCGTCCGGGGGGAATCCTACGAGCAGTACTTC
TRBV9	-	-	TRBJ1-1	CASSQGRPGVAFF	TGTGCCAGCAGCCAGGGACGGCCAGGGGTTGCTTTCTTT
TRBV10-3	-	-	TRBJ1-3	CATATSSGNTIYF	TGTGCCACCGCGACAAGCTCTGGAAACACCATATATTTT
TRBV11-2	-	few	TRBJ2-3	CASSFSQDTQYF	TGTGCCAGCAGCTTTTCTCAGGATACGCAGTATTTT
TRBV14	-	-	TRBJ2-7	CASSHPEVGNSYEQYF	TGTGCCAGCAGCCACCCCGAAGTTGGGAACTCCTACGAGCAGTACTTC
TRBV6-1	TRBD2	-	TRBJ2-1	CASSHGLVGEQFF	TGTGCCAGCAGCCATGGACTAGTAGGTGAGCAGTTCTTC
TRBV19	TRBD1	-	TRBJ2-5	CASSASGTAWGETQYF	TGTGCCAGTAGTGCCTCCGGGACAGCCTGGGGGGAGACCCAGTACTTC
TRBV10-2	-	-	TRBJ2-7	CASSESPRSSYEQYF	TGCGCCAGCAGTGAGTCCCCCAGGAGCTCCTACGAGCAGTACTTC
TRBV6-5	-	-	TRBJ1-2	CASSGFLEAGKGYTF	TGTGCCAGCAGTGGATTCTTGGAGGCGGGCAAGGGCTACACCTTC
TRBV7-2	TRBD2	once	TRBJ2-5	CASSLGLAGGETQYF	TGTGCCAGCAGCTTAGGGCTAGCGGGAGGAGAGACCCAGTACTTC
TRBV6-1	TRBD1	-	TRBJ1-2	CASGALRDRNYGYTF	TGTGCCAGCGGAGCTCTCCGGGACAGGAACTATGGCTACACCTTC
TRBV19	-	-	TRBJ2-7	CASSISESYEQYF	TGTGCCAGTAGTATCTCAGAATCCTACGAGCAGTACTTC
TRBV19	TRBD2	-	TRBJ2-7	CASSVSGIINYEQYF	TGTGCCAGTAGCGTAAGCGGGATAATCAACTACGAGCAGTACTTC
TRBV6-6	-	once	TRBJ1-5	CASTVRGNQPQHF	TGTGCCAGCACAGTTCGGGGCAATCAGCCCCAGCATTTT